This record concerns one TCR beta chain sequence. The data originate from a study of blood T cell repertoires in COVID-19. Method: immunoSEQ multiplex PCR; TCRdb's copy keeps in-frame clones and lacks some. The sample holds about 120,000 clones; about 85% are singletons and the top ten take about 8%. This TCR came from a human donor in a cohort sampled during active COVID-19. Sequenced material: peripheral blood.

The CDR3 spells CASSSRRDRLYEQYF. The CDR3 region has the DNA TGTGCCAGCAGTTCCCGCCGGGACAGGCTCTACGAGCAGTACTTC. V gene TRBV6-5 combines with J gene TRBJ2-7; 8 bases are a match to TRBD1. Germline trimming cut 4 bases from V and 3 bases from J; bases unmatched to any gene: 8. CDR1 is MNHEY and CDR2 is SVGAGI in the germline V gene. The CDR3 contains 15 residues.